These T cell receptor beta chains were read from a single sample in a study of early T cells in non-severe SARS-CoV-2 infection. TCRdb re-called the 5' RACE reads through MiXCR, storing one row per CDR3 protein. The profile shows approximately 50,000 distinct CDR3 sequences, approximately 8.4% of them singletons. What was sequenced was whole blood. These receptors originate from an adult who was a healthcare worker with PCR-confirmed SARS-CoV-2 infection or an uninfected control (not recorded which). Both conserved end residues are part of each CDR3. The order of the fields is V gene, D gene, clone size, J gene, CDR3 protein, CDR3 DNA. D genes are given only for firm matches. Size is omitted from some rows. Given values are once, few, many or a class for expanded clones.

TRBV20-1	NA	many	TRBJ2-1	CSATDRNYNEQFF	TGCAGTGCCACTGACAGAAACTACAATGAGCAGTTCTTC
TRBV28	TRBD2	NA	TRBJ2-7	CASRYGLAQEQYF	TGTGCCAGCAGATACGGACTAGCTCAAGAGCAGTACTTC
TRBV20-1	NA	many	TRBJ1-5	CSAGQPQHF	TGCAGTGCCGGTCAGCCCCAGCATTTT
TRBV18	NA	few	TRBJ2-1	CASSPISGTYNEQFF	TGTGCCAGCTCACCTATTAGCGGTACCTACAATGAGCAGTTCTTC
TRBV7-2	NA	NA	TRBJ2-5	CASSLGGGKETQYF	TGTGCCAGCAGCTTAGGAGGCGGGAAAGAGACCCAGTACTTC
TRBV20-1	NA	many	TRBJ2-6	CSAGGGSLGANVLTF	TGCAGTGCTGGGGGCGGGTCTTTAGGGGCCAACGTCCTGACTTTC
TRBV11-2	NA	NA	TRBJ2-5	CASSPTGLETQYF	TGTGCCAGCAGCCCAACAGGGTTGGAGACCCAGTACTTC
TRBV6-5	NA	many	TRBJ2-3	CASSYGPGESTDTQYF	TGTGCCAGCAGTTACGGCCCTGGCGAAAGCACAGATACGCAGTATTTT
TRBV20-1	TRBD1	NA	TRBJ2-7	CSARTQGYDEQYF	TGCAGTGCTAGGACACAGGGGTACGACGAGCAGTACTTC
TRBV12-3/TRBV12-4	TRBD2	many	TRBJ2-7	CASSFSGSSYEQYF	TGTGCCAGCAGTTTTAGCGGGAGCTCCTACGAGCAGTACTTC
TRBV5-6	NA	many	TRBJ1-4	CASSLGAQATNEKLFF	TGTGCCAGCAGCTTGGGAGCTCAAGCAACTAATGAAAAACTGTTTTTT
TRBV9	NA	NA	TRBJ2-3	CASSVGLDDATDTQYF	TGTGCCAGCAGCGTAGGTCTGGATGATGCCACAGATACGCAGTATTTT
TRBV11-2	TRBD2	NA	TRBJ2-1	CASSLGVERDYNEQFF	TGTGCCAGCAGCTTAGGGGTAGAGCGGGACTACAATGAGCAGTTCTTC
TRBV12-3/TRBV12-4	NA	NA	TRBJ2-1	CASISGGAYNEQFF	TGTGCCAGCATAAGTGGGGGAGCTTACAATGAGCAGTTCTTC
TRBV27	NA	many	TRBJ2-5	CASSFRGETQYF	TGTGCCAGCAGTTTCAGGGGTGAGACCCAGTACTTC
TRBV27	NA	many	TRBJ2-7	CASSPGQTYEQYF	TGTGCCAGCAGTCCGGGACAAACCTACGAGCAGTACTTC
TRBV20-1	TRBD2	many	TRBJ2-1	CSPPGGTSGAYNEQFF	TGCAGTCCCCCAGGGGGAACTAGCGGGGCATACAATGAGCAGTTCTTC
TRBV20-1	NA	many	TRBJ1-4	CSASRNEKLFF	TGCAGTGCTTCCCGTAATGAAAAACTGTTTTTT
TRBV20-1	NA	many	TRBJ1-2	CSARDRGEMGRSYTF	TGCAGTGCTAGAGACCGGGGGGAAATGGGACGGAGCTACACCTTC
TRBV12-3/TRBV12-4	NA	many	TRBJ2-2	CASSPASTGELFF	TGTGCCAGCAGCCCGGCTAGCACCGGGGAGCTGTTTTTT
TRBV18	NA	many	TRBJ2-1	CASSNAAGFEQFF	TGTGCCAGCTCGAACGCCGCGGGGTTCGAGCAGTTCTTC
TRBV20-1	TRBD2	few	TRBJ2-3	CSATGTRSTDTQYF	TGCAGTGCTACCGGGACTAGGAGCACAGATACGCAGTATTTT